Reported below is one T cell receptor beta chain. This clone was detected ten times or more. What this receptor recognizes is not known. Per-base qualities were not stored, and no clone one base away is much larger. V loses 2 bases, J loses 0 bases, and the germline ends lie 11 bases apart. Counted from cysteine to phenylalanine, this CDR3 has 15 amino acids. The retained sequence is limited to the CDR3, 45 bases, with the frame set at the first base. Taken from the germline V gene, the CDR1 and CDR2 loops are SGHTA and FQGTGA. This entry is derived from a study of blood T cell repertoires in COVID-19 (dated by TCRdb to between 2020 and 2021). Looking at the study overall: Samples covering the acute and convalescent phases of COVID-19 were provided by collaborators in the United States, Italy and Spain. The samples were drawn from two sources: the first 160 participants of the ongoing ImmuneRACE study, and some 1,300 subjects contributed by 6 global collaborators. The material from the prospective study consisted of cDNA or gDNA derived from T cells, B-cell-depleted T cells, or PBMCs. The repertoires were made available in a free public database intended to serve as a resource for research on the immune response to SARS-CoV-2. Where available, HLA class I and class II types were obtained from metadata supplied by the sample provider rather than from assay-based typing. A de-identified subject ID, COVID-19 status, age in years and sex were almost always included in the sample metadata. The dataset comprised deeply sampled blood TCRbeta repertoires from subjects exposed to, actively infected with, or recovered from COVID-19. What the authors observed across the whole study: The quantity of clinical and demographic metadata differed by source and by participant and was supplied without curation.

Whole blood was collected in K2EDTA tubes by collaborating institutions according to the institutions' own protocols. For TCRbeta analysis, collaborators shipped samples as frozen whole blood, isolated PBMCs, or DNA extracted from either of those sample types. TCRbeta CDR3 regions were amplified from genomic DNA using the immunoSEQ Assay, a bias-controlled multiplex PCR. In the paper's pipeline: Within the assay, amplification of reference gene primers was used to estimate how many nucleated cells each sample contained. To quantify the absolute abundance of each unique TCRbeta CDR3 rearrangement, sequence reads were collapsed and filtered. For each sample, productive Simpson clonality was calculated as the square root of Simpson's diversity index over productive rearrangements. The table comes from immuneACCESS by way of TCRdb, which keeps in-frame sequences with V and J called. Part of the clones is missing from these tables; in studies checked, under half for an unresolved V gene and the rest for unknown reasons. That table is the source of V, J and clone size, and D and trimming were worked out from the DNA. Across this sample there are about 140,000 clones, with around four fifths seen only once. The ten largest make up around 1.5% of the sample.

The clonotype originates from a human donor in a cohort sampled during active COVID-19. The sample taken for sequencing was peripheral blood. The sequence is built from TRBV7-3 and TRBJ2-7, with TRBD1 perhaps the D gene, on 6 matching bases. The nucleotide sequence reads TGTGCCAGCAGCTTATTTGGGGGCTCCTCCTACGAGCAGTACTTC. Its protein reads: CASSLFGGSSYEQYF.